The source of this T cell receptor (beta chain) is a study of early T cells in non-severe SARS-CoV-2 infection. As part of library construction, unique molecular identifiers were attached to individual cDNA molecules. TCRdb recomputed calls from the 5' RACE reads with MiXCR, one row per CDR3 protein. The sample yields roughly 42,000 distinct CDR3 sequences, about 12% seen once. This clonotype was recorded many times. This CDR3 region has 16 residues. CDR1 and CDR2 (germline): MNHNY, SVGAGI (reference sequence). V shed 7 bases and J shed 4 bases, with 20 bases lying between them. The V and J genes are TRBV6-6 and TRBJ2-1, with D perhaps being TRBD1 or TRBD2 (5 bases each). This sequence originates from an adult who was a healthcare worker with PCR-confirmed SARS-CoV-2 infection or an uninfected control (not recorded which). The sample taken for sequencing was whole blood. CDR3 loop: CASIGGGSESYNEQFF. CDR3 DNA sequence: TGTGCCAGCATAGGTGGGGGATCAGAATCTTACAATGAGCAGTTCTTC.